Sequencing of this T cell receptor beta chain was carried out in a study of T cells in Graves' hyperthyroidism and ophthalmopathy. General study results and limits: Clonotypes that were expanded in thyroid above 0.001 mostly appeared in blood too.

This clonotype came up many times. Its antigen remains unidentified. This CDR3 has 13 residues. The V gene lost 3 bases and the J gene lost 9 bases, with 12 bases spanning the gap. TCR beta CDR3 region amplification was performed from RNA transcripts. Initially, a first-round RT-PCR of the TCR CDR3 employed the HTBI primer set. From the multiplex PCR reads, TCRdb called clonotypes with MiXCR, one entry per CDR3 protein. Counted here are roughly 400,000 distinct CDR3 sequences, about an eighth occurring once; the ten biggest clones make up approximately 29%. Sequenced input: blood. The TCR sequence derives from a man aged 50-60 years with Graves' ophthalmopathy. The chain recombines TRBV12-3 or TRBV12-4 with TRBJ2-1; TRBD2 is a possible D gene (7 bases). In DNA form, the CDR3 reads TGTGCCAGCAGTTTGAGGGGAGGGGGTGAGCAGTTCTTC. Translated: CASSLRGGGEQFF.